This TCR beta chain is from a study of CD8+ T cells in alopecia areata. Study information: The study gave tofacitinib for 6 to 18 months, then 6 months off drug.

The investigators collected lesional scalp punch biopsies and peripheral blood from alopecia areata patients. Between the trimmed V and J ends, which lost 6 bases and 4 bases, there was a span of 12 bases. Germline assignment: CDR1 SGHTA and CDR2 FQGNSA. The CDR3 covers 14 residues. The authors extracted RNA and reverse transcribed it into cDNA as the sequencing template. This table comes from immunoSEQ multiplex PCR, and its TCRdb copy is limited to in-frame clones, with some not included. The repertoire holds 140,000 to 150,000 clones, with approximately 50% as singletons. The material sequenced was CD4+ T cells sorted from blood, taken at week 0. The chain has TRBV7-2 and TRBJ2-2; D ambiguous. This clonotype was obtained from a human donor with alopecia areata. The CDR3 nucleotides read TGTGCCAGCAGTCCCGTAGCCTCCACCGGGGAGCTGTTTTTT. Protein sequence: CASSPVASTGELFF.